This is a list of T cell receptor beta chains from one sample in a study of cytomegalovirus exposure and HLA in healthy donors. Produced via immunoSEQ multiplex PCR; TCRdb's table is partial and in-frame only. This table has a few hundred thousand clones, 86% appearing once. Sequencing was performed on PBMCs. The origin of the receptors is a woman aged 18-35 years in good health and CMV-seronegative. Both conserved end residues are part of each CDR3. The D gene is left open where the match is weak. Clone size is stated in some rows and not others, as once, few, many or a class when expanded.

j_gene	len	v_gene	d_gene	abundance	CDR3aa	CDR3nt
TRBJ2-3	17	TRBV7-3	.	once	CASSLGSEGESTDTQYF	TGTGCCAGCAGCTTAGGTTCCGAGGGGGAGAGCACAGATACGCAGTATTTT
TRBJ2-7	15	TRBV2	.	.	CASSTPPRPPTEQYF	TGTGCCAGCAGTACGCCGCCTAGACCTCCTACGGAGCAGTACTTC
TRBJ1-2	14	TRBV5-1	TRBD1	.	CASSLGDRGYGYTF	TGCGCCAGCAGCTTGGGGGACAGGGGTTACGGCTACACCTTC
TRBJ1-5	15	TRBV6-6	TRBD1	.	CASSYGGGGIQPQHF	TGTGCCAGCAGTTACGGTGGAGGGGGCATTCAGCCCCAGCATTTT
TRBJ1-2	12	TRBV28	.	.	CASSLSAYGYTF	TGTGCCAGCAGTTTGAGTGCTTATGGCTACACCTTC
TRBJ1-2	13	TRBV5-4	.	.	CASRRGGMDGYTF	TGTGCCAGCCGAAGAGGGGGTATGGATGGCTACACCTTC
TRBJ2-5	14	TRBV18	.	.	CASANPGLEETQYF	TGTGCCAGCGCTAACCCGGGACTGGAAGAGACCCAGTACTTC
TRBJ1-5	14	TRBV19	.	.	CASSPGAGEQPQHF	TGTGCCAGTAGTCCCGGGGCAGGGGAACAGCCCCAGCATTTT
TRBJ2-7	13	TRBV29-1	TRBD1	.	CSVVNRGSWEQYF	TGCAGCGTTGTGAACAGGGGATCGTGGGAGCAGTACTTC
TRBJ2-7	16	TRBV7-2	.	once	CASNSLGGAPFYEQYF	TGTGCCAGCAACTCCCTAGGGGGAGCCCCCTTCTACGAGCAGTACTTC
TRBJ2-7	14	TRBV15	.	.	CATGEEGSSYEQYF	TGTGCCACCGGAGAGGAAGGGAGCTCCTACGAGCAGTACTTC
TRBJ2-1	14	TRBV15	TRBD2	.	CATSRGLADNEQFF	TGTGCCACCAGCAGGGGACTAGCGGACAATGAGCAGTTCTTC
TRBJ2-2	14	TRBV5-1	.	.	CASSPNTNTGELFF	TGCGCCAGCAGCCCCAACACCAACACCGGGGAGCTGTTTTTT
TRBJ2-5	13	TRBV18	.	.	CASSPPHGETQYF	TGTGCCAGCTCACCCCCTCACGGAGAGACCCAGTACTTC
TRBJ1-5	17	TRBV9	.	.	CASSVGQSATSNQPQHF	TGTGCCAGCAGCGTAGGACAGAGCGCCACTAGCAATCAGCCCCAGCATTTT
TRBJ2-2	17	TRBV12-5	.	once	CASGFTLTETNTGELFF	TGTGCTAGTGGTTTTACCCTGACAGAAACGAACACCGGGGAGCTGTTTTTT
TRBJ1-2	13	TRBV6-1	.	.	CASLLTVSGGYTF	TGTGCCAGCCTCCTGACGGTTTCGGGGGGCTACACCTTC
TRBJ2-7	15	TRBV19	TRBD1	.	CASSPDRGRYYEQYF	TGTGCCAGTAGTCCAGACAGGGGGCGTTACTACGAGCAGTACTTC
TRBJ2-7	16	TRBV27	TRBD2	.	CASSLEGRGRIYEQYF	TGTGCCAGCAGTTTAGAGGGGCGCGGGAGGATTTACGAGCAGTACTTC
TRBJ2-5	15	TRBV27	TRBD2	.	CASSLWGGREETQYF	TGTGCCAGCAGTTTATGGGGGGGTAGGGAGGAGACCCAGTACTTC
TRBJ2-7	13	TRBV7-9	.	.	CASSLDSSYEQYF	TGTGCCAGCAGCTTAGACAGCTCCTACGAGCAGTACTTC
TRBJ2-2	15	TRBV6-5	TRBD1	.	CASSAGTGEVGELFF	TGTGCCAGCAGTGCCGGGACAGGGGAGGTGGGGGAGCTGTTTTTT
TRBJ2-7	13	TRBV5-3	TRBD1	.	CARSADRAHEQYF	TGTGCCAGAAGCGCGGACAGGGCCCACGAGCAGTACTTC
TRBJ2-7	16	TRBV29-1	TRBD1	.	CSVEYAPGQGALEQYF	TGCAGCGTTGAATATGCTCCGGGACAGGGGGCCCTCGAGCAGTACTTC
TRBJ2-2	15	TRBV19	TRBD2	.	CASSITSGNTGELFF	TGTGCCAGTAGTATCACTAGCGGAAACACCGGGGAGCTGTTTTTT
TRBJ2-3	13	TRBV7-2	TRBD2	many	CATQRGGSDTQYF	TGTGCCACCCAGCGGGGAGGAAGCGATACGCAGTATTTT
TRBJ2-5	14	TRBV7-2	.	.	CASSLGQSKETQYF	TGTGCCAGCAGCTTGGGCCAGAGTAAAGAGACCCAGTACTTC
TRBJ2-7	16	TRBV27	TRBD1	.	CASSLSVWDRGDEQYF	TGTGCCAGCAGTTTATCAGTCTGGGACAGGGGCGACGAGCAGTACTTC
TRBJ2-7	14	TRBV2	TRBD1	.	CASTERGRSYEQYF	TGTGCCAGTACCGAAAGGGGGCGGTCCTACGAGCAGTACTTC
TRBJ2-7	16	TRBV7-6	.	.	CASSLAPEAGPREQYF	TGTGCCAGCAGCTTAGCGCCTGAGGCGGGACCACGGGAGCAGTACTTC
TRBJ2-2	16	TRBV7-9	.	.	CASAPRLAPNTGELFF	TGTGCCAGCGCACCCCGTCTAGCGCCGAACACCGGGGAGCTGTTTTTT
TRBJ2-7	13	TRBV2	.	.	CASSDGQRYEQYF	TGTGCCAGCAGTGACGGACAGCGTTACGAGCAGTACTTC
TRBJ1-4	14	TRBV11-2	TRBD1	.	CASRSTGGGEKLFF	TGTGCCAGCAGGTCAACAGGGGGAGGGGAAAAACTGTTTTTT
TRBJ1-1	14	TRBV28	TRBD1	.	CASIADRGHTEAFF	TGTGCCAGCATTGCGGACAGGGGGCACACTGAAGCTTTCTTT
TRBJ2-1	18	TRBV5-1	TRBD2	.	CASSLPSLAGGSYNEQFF	TGCGCCAGCAGCCTCCCGTCATTAGCGGGAGGCTCCTACAATGAGCAGTTCTTC
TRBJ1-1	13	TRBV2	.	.	CASSNLLITEAFF	TGTGCCAGCAGCAACCTTCTAATCACTGAAGCTTTCTTT
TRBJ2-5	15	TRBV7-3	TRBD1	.	CASSQRQGMRETQYF	TGTGCCAGCAGCCAAAGACAGGGGATGAGGGAGACCCAGTACTTC
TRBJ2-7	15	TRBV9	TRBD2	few	CASSEGTSGSYEQYF	TGTGCCAGCAGCGAGGGGACTAGCGGCTCCTACGAGCAGTACTTC
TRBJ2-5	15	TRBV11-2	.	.	CASSPIGNRQETQYF	TGTGCCAGCAGCCCTATCGGGAACCGACAAGAGACCCAGTACTTC
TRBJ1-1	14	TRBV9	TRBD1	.	CASSPDRELTEAFF	TGTGCCAGCAGCCCGGACAGGGAACTCACTGAAGCTTTCTTT
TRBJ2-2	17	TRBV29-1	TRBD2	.	CSVEDATSGVNTGELFF	TGCAGCGTTGAAGATGCGACTAGCGGGGTGAACACCGGGGAGCTGTTTTTT
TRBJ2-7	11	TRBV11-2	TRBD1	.	CASTEGAEQYF	TGTGCCAGCACCGAGGGGGCCGAGCAGTACTTC
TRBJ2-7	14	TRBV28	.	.	CASTDGQLDYEQYF	TGTGCCAGCACTGATGGACAGTTAGACTACGAGCAGTACTTC
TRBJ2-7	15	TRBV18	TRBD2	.	CASSPGTSGSGEQYF	TGTGCCAGCTCACCCGGGACTAGCGGGAGCGGCGAGCAGTACTTC
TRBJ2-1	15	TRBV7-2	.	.	CASSLVASDYNEQFF	TGTGCCAGCAGCTTAGTTGCTAGCGACTACAATGAGCAGTTCTTC
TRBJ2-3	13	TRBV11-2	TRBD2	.	CASSPREVDTQYF	TGTGCCAGCAGCCCGCGGGAGGTAGATACGCAGTATTTT
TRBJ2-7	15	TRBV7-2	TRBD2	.	CASSTGLAGRGEQYF	TGTGCCAGCAGCACTGGACTAGCAGGACGGGGCGAGCAGTACTTC
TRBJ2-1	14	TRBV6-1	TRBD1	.	CASRNRGSGNEQFF	TGTGCCAGCAGAAACAGGGGGAGTGGGAATGAGCAGTTCTTC
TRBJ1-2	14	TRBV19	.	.	CASQRQTLAFGYTF	TGTGCCAGTCAAAGACAGACCCTCGCGTTCGGCTACACCTTC
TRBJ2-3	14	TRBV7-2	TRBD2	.	CASRLSGGIDTQYF	TGTGCCAGCAGGCTTAGCGGGGGCATAGATACGCAGTATTTT
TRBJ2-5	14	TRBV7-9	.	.	CASIPGHLQETQYF	TGTGCCAGCATCCCGGGACACCTCCAAGAGACCCAGTACTTC
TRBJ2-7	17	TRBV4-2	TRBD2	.	CASSPQGSGGALWEQYF	TGTGCCAGCAGCCCCCAAGGGAGCGGGGGAGCTCTATGGGAGCAGTACTTC
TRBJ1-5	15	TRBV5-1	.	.	CASSLSGGGNQPQHF	TGCGCCAGCAGCTTGAGCGGGGGCGGCAATCAGCCCCAGCATTTT
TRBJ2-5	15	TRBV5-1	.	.	CASSLVAGRGETQYF	TGCGCCAGCAGCTTGGTCGCGGGGCGCGGGGAGACCCAGTACTTC
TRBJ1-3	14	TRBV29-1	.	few	CSVEDRASGNTIYF	TGCAGCGTTGAAGACAGGGCCTCTGGAAACACCATATATTTT
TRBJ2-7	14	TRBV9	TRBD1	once	CASSSGQGVTEQYF	TGTGCCAGCAGCTCCGGACAGGGTGTAACGGAGCAGTACTTC
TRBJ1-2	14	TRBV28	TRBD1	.	CASSLWGQGSGYTF	TGTGCCAGCAGTTTGTGGGGACAGGGGAGCGGCTACACCTTC
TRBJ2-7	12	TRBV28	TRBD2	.	CASWGGRYEQYF	TGTGCCAGCTGGGGGGGTCGGTACGAGCAGTACTTC
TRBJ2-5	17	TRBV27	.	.	CASSLLPTGGGQETQYF	TGTGCCAGCAGTTTACTTCCGACAGGCGGCGGTCAAGAGACCCAGTACTTC